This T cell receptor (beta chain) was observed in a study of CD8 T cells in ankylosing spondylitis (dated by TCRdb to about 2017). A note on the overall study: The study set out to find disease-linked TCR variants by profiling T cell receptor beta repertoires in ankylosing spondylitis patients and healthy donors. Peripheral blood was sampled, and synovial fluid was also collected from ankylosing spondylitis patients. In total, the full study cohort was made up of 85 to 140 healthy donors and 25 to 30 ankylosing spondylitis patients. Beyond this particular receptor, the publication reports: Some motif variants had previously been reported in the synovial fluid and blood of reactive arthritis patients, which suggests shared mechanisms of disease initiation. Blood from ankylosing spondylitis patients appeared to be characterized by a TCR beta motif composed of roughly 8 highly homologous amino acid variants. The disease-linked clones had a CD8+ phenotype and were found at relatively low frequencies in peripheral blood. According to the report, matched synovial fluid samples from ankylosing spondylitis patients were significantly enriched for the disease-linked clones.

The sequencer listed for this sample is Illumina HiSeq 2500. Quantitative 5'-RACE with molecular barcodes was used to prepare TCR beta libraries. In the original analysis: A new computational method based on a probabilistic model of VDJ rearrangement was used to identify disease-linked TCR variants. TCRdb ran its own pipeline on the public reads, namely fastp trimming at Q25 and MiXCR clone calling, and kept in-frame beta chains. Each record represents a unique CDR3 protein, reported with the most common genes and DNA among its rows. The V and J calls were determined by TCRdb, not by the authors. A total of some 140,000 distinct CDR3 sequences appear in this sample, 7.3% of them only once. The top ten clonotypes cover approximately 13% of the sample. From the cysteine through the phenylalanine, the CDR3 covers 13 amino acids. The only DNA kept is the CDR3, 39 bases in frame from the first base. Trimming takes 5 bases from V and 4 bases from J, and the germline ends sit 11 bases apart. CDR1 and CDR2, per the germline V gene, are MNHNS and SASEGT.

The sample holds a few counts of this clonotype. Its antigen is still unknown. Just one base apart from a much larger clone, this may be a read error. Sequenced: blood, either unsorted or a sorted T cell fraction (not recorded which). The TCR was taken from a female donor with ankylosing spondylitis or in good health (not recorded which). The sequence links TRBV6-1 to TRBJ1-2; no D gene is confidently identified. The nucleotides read TGTGCCAGCAGTCCGGGCCGCTCCTATGGCTACACCTTC. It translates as CASSPGRSYGYTF.